These T cell receptor beta chains were read from a single sample in a study of OX40 agonist ivuxolimab in advanced cancers. Here immunoSEQ multiplex PCR was the method, and the copy in TCRdb shows in-frame clones only, minus some. Of roughly 75,000 clones listed, approximately 88% were seen once; the top ten hold roughly 13%. This specimen was CD4+ or CD8+ T cells sorted from blood, taken in a trial of the OX40 agonist ivuxolimab. The receptors derive from an adult with an advanced solid tumor such as melanoma, head and neck, liver or kidney cancer. CDR3s include the opening cysteine and the closing phenylalanine or tryptophan. A D gene is named only where the DNA matches it firmly. Size tells how often a clone was seen (once, few, many) or the class of an expanded clone, and some rows leave it out.

clone size	V gene	J gene	D gene	CDR3 DNA	CDR3 protein
-	TRBV30	TRBJ2-5	TRBD2	TGTGCCTGGAGTGTCGGCGGGGGACAAGAGACCCAGTACTTC	CAWSVGGGQETQYF
-	TRBV6-6	TRBJ2-1	-	TGTGCCAGCAGTTATACTCCGAATGAGCAGTTCTTC	CASSYTPNEQFF
-	TRBV12-5	TRBJ2-3	-	TGTGCTAGTGGAGTAGCCTTCTCGGAAGGGGATACGCAGTATTTT	CASGVAFSEGDTQYF
few	TRBV5-6	TRBJ2-5	-	TGTGCCAGCAGCTTGCCGCAAGAGACCCAGTACTTC	CASSLPQETQYF
once	TRBV5-1	TRBJ1-5	TRBD1	TGCGCCAGCAGCTTGGTCCCGGGACAGGGACAGGGGCAGCCCCAGCATTTT	CASSLVPGQGQGQPQHF
-	TRBV5-1	TRBJ1-2	-	TGCGCCAGCAGCCCGGCAGGGGCTAACTATGGCTACACCTTC	CASSPAGANYGYTF
-	TRBV7-6	TRBJ2-5	-	TGTGCCAGCAGCTTCTTAGCCGGGGAGGAGACCCAGTACTTC	CASSFLAGEETQYF
-	TRBV11-3	TRBJ2-3	TRBD2	TGTGCCAGCAGCCGGGGACTAGCGGGAACTAGCACAGATACGCAGTATTTT	CASSRGLAGTSTDTQYF
-	TRBV5-1	TRBJ2-5	-	TGCGCCAGCAGCTTGGGGAGCGGCGGTCCGGAGACCCAGTACTTC	CASSLGSGGPETQYF
-	TRBV7-3	TRBJ2-5	TRBD1	TGTGCCAGCAGCTTAACGTCAGCAGGGGGAGAGACCCAGTACTTC	CASSLTSAGGETQYF
-	TRBV27	TRBJ1-1	-	TGTGCCAGCAGACAGGGAGGCACTGAAGCTTTCTTT	CASRQGGTEAFF
-	TRBV5-1	TRBJ2-2	TRBD2	TGCGCCAGCAGGCTACTAGCGGGAGGGGACACCGGGGAGCTGTTTTTT	CASRLLAGGDTGELFF
-	TRBV5-1	TRBJ2-7	-	TGCGCCAGCAGCTTGTTTGGAGGGACCGAGCAGTACTTC	CASSLFGGTEQYF
-	TRBV4-1	TRBJ2-7	TRBD2	TGCGCCAGCAGCCAAGCACTAGCGGCTACCTACGAGCAGTACTTC	CASSQALAATYEQYF
-	TRBV28	TRBJ2-6	TRBD2	TGTGCCAGCAGCGGACTAGCGGGAGTCTTTGGGGCCAACGTCCTGACTTTC	CASSGLAGVFGANVLTF
once	TRBV19	TRBJ2-1	TRBD2	TGTGCCAGTCTAAGGGAGCGGGGTTCCTACAATGAGCAGTTCTTC	CASLRERGSYNEQFF
-	TRBV28	TRBJ1-4	-	TGTGCCAGCACCTCGTTCCGTACAACTAATGAAAAACTGTTTTTT	CASTSFRTTNEKLFF
few	TRBV9	TRBJ1-2	-	TGTGCCAGCAGCGTAACCTCCCTGTCTGGCTACACCTTC	CASSVTSLSGYTF
-	TRBV28	TRBJ2-7	-	TGTGCCAGCAGTTCAAGGAGGTACGAGCAGTACTTC	CASSSRRYEQYF
medium-sized	TRBV19	TRBJ2-5	-	TGTGCCAGTAGGGTAGCGGAGGGTTTATTAGAGACCCAGTACTTC	CASRVAEGLLETQYF
-	TRBV18	TRBJ2-7	TRBD1	TGTGCCAGCTCACCAGGGACAGGGGACTACGAGCAGTACTTC	CASSPGTGDYEQYF
-	TRBV10-3	TRBJ1-2	TRBD1	TGTGCCATCAGTGAAGGGGGCGACTATGGCTACACCTTC	CAISEGGDYGYTF
-	TRBV30	TRBJ2-7	-	TGTGCCTGGAGTGTACTCCCCGACAGCTCCTACGAGCAGTACTTC	CAWSVLPDSSYEQYF
-	TRBV5-5	TRBJ1-5	-	TGTGCCAGCAGCTGGGCCGGCATAGGGCAGCCCCAGCATTTT	CASSWAGIGQPQHF
-	TRBV7-9	TRBJ1-6	TRBD1	TGTGCCAGCAGCGCTAAAACCGGGACAGTTTCTTCACCCCTCCACTTT	CASSAKTGTVSSPLHF
-	TRBV27	TRBJ2-5	-	TGTGCCAGCAGTCCGAACCAAGAGACCCAGTACTTC	CASSPNQETQYF
-	TRBV7-9	TRBJ1-3	TRBD1	TGTGCCAGCAGCTTAATGCCAATGACAGGGGGAGGAAACACCATATATTTT	CASSLMPMTGGGNTIYF
once	TRBV19	TRBJ2-7	TRBD1	TGTGCCAGTAGTTACGGACAGGGGGCACCCGAGCAGTACTTC	CASSYGQGAPEQYF
-	TRBV18	TRBJ2-7	TRBD1	TGTGCCAGCTCACCACCGGCGACAGGGCCCTTCTCTTCCTACGAGCAGTACTTC	CASSPPATGPFSSYEQYF
few	TRBV19	TRBJ2-3	TRBD2	TGTGCCAGTAGTTCAGCGACTAGCGGGAGACAGTATTTT	CASSSATSGRQYF
-	TRBV4-1	TRBJ2-7	TRBD2	TGCGCCAGCAGCGTAGCGGGACTAGCGGGAGGCTCGGCCCTAGACGAGCAGTACTTC	CASSVAGLAGGSALDEQYF
once	TRBV4-1	TRBJ2-7	TRBD1	TGCGCCAGCAGCCAACGGACAGGGGACGAGCAGTACTTC	CASSQRTGDEQYF
-	TRBV19	TRBJ2-2	TRBD2	TGTGCCAGTAGTATGGGCCTAGCGGTGAACACCGGGGAGCTGTTTTTT	CASSMGLAVNTGELFF
-	TRBV4-1	TRBJ1-5	-	TGCGCCAGCAGCCAAGGGGTAGGCGATCAGCCCCAGCATTTT	CASSQGVGDQPQHF
-	TRBV27	TRBJ2-7	-	TGTGCCAGCAGTTTCGGGACGAGAGACGAGCAGTACTTC	CASSFGTRDEQYF
-	TRBV6-1	TRBJ1-1	-	TGTGCCAGCAGTGATACAGGGATGGGAGGAGGAGCTTTCTTT	CASSDTGMGGGAFF
-	TRBV5-4	TRBJ1-1	-	TGTGCCAGCAGCCAGGGACCGCGGCGTTCGGCTTTCTTT	CASSQGPRRSAFF
-	TRBV5-5	TRBJ2-5	TRBD2	TGTGCCAGCAGCTTGGAGAGCGGGAGTTGGGAGACCCAGTACTTC	CASSLESGSWETQYF
-	TRBV10-3	TRBJ1-2	TRBD1	TGTGCCATCAGTGCACAGGGGGCTGAAGGCTACACCTTC	CAISAQGAEGYTF
-	TRBV7-2	TRBJ2-7	TRBD2	TGTGCCAGCAGCCCAGCGGCTAGCGGGATATACGAGCAGTACTTC	CASSPAASGIYEQYF
-	TRBV9	TRBJ2-7	-	TGTGCCAGCAGCGCCACAGGCTACGAGCAGTACTTC	CASSATGYEQYF
-	TRBV5-4	TRBJ2-7	-	TGTGCCAGCAGCCCCAGGGGAGGGGAAGGTTACGAGCAGTACTTC	CASSPRGGEGYEQYF
-	TRBV7-3	TRBJ1-1	-	TGTGCCAGCAGCTTTAGGGTGCAGCGTGAAGCTTTCTTT	CASSFRVQREAFF
-	TRBV7-9	TRBJ1-4	TRBD1	TGTGCCAGCAGCGCGGACAGGGTGCAAACTAATGAAAAACTGTTTTTT	CASSADRVQTNEKLFF
-	TRBV27	TRBJ2-7	-	TGTGCCAGCAGTTCTTTGGCGGGGGAGCAGTACTTC	CASSSLAGEQYF
-	TRBV7-9	TRBJ1-1	-	TGTGCCAGCAGCTTAGATGAACGGGACCTAGGGTACACTGAAGCTTTCTTT	CASSLDERDLGYTEAFF
once	TRBV28	TRBJ1-5	TRBD1	TGTGCCAGCAGTTCAGGGGGACAGGGCCAGCCCCAGCATTTT	CASSSGGQGQPQHF
-	TRBV12-5	TRBJ2-1	TRBD1	TGTGCTAGTGGTTTGGAGACCAACAGGGGGCAGTTCTTC	CASGLETNRGQFF
-	TRBV7-9	TRBJ2-3	-	TGTGCCAGCAGCATAACCACAGATACGCAGTATTTT	CASSITTDTQYF
few	TRBV11-3	TRBJ1-1	-	TGTGCCAGCAGCCCAGGGGCCACTGAAGCTTTCTTT	CASSPGATEAFF
few	TRBV28	TRBJ2-4	-	TGTGCCAGCAGTCTTCCATCTACAGGGGGGGACATTCAGTACTTC	CASSLPSTGGDIQYF
once	TRBV9	TRBJ1-3	TRBD1	TGTGCCAGCAGCGTAGACCCCGGGACAGGGCCTGGAAACACCATATATTTT	CASSVDPGTGPGNTIYF
-	TRBV9	TRBJ2-7	TRBD2	TGTGCCAGCAGCGTAGGGGGTAGCGGGACCTACGAGCAGTACTTC	CASSVGGSGTYEQYF
-	TRBV5-1	TRBJ2-7	TRBD1	TGCGCCAGCAGCGGAGGGACAGGGGGTATGTCCTACGAGCAGTACTTC	CASSGGTGGMSYEQYF
-	TRBV29-1	TRBJ2-1	TRBD2	TGCAGCGTCACTAGCGGGAGTGTCCACAATGAGCAGTTCTTC	CSVTSGSVHNEQFF